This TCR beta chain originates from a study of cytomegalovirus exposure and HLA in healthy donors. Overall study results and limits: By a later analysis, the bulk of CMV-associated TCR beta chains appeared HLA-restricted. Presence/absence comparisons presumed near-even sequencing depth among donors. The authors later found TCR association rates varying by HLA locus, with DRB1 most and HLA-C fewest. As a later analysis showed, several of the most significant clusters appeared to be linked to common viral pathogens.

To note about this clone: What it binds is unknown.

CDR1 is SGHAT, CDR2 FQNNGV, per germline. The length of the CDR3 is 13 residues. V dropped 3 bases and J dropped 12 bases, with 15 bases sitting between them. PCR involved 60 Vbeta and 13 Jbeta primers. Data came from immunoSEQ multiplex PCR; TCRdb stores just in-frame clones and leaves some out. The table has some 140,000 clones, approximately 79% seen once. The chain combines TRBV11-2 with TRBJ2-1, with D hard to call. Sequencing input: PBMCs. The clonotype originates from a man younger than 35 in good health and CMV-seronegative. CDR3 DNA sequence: TGTGCCAGCAGCTTGAGTACCCTTGAATGGCAGTTCTTC. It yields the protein CASSLSTLEWQFF.